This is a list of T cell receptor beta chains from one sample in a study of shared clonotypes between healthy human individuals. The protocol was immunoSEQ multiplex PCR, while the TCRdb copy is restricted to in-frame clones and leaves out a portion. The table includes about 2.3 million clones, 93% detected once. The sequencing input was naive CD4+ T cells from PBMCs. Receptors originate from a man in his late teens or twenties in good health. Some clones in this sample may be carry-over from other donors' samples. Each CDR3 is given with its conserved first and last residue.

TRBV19 CASRQPGGHSGNTIYF
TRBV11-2 CASSLYMNTEAFF
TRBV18 CASSPQAQSGEKLFF
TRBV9 CASSGRSDRPNTEAFF
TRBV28 CASSARDSEQYF
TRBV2 CASSGLGGLISVTEAFF
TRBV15 CATSKVRLSGANVLTF
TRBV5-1 CASSLGWGAEYEQYF
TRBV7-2 CASSFSSDTQYF
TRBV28 CASSSTGTIVYEQYF
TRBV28 CASSLLAGLSNTEAFF
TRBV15 CATSRDRGSYEQYF
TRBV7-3 CASSLDRVGTQYF
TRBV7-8 CASSLGGRGSSYNEQFF
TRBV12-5 CASGSGSIHEQFF
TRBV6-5 CASSLREPNYGYTF
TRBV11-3 CASSLVGPGRGTDTQYF
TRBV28 CASSDAKGTDTQYF
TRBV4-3 CASSQGTGGFPIYF
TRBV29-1 CSVLRPGTARGEQFF
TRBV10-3 CAIREGQTMDTQYF
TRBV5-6 CASMGYGELFF
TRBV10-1 CASPGGGRASGGNSPLHF
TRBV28 CASSANNYGYTF
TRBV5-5 CASSLELGPNEQFF
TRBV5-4 CASSGRGGAQRPYEQYF
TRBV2 CASSRDRGETQYF
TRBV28 CASSRPGNYGYTF
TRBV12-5 CASGLAYSNQPQHF
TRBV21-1 CASSPSPQTQNQPQHF
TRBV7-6 CASSLTLRGQGPSGANVLTF
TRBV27 CASSFGPGQGLQPQHF
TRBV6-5 CASSYRPQGGENIQYF
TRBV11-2 CASSSPRDGNTEAFF
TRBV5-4 CASSPRGRETQYF
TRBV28 CASSRQGWNEKLFF
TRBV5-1 CASSSDLSTDTQYF
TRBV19 CASSSLTGTDNNEQFF
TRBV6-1 CASSPLGQVGEQYF
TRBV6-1 CASSVRLPRDRINNQPQHF
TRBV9 CASSSGGDGTEAFF
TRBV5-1 CASSLNGGREPQHF
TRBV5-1 CASSFQGYQETQYF
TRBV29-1 CSVSLGTSGRTDTQYF
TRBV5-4 CASRRAGGKDEQYF
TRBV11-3 CASSGSGRSYEQYF
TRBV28 CASTPLTGENNQPQHF
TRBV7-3 CASSSGWTSGANEQFF
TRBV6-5 CASSKRARTGVEQYF
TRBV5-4 CASSLKVAGETQYF
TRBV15 CATSRLRDYYNEQFF
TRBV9 CASSVLEGGPSDTQYF
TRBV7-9 CASSMTSGNVPYNEQFF
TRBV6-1 CASSEEVYRGGSGANVLTF
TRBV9 CASSPRPLPSTDTQYF
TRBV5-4 CASSPKRSSYNEQFF
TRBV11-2 CASSQGTGGTEAFF
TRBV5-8 CASSLAYRGHQPQHF
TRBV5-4 CASSNRDGAYNEQFF